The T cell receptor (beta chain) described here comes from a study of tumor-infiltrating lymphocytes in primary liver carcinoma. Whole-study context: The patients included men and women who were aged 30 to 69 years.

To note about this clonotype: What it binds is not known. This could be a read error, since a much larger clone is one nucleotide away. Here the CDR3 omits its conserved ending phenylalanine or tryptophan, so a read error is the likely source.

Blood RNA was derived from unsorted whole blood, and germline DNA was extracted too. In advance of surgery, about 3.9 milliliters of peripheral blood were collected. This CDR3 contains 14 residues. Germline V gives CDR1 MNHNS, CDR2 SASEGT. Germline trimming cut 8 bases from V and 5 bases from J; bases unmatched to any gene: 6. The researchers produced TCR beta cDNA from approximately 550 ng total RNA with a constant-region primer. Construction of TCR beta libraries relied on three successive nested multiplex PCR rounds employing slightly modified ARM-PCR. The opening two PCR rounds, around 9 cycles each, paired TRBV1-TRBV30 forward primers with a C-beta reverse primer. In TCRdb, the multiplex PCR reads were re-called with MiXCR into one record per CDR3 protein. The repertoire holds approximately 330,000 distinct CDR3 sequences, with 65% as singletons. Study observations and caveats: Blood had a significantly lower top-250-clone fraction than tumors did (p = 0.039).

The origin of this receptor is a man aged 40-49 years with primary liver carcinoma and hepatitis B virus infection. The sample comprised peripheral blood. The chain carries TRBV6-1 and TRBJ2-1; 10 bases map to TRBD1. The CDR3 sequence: CASSTGGHDNEQFL. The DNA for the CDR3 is TGTGCCAGCTCGACAGGGGGCCACGACAATGAGCAGTTCTTA.